The 6 T cell receptor beta chains presented below share a single source sample, sequenced in a study of PD-L1 blockade in urothelial cancer. Clones were sequenced by immunoSEQ multiplex PCR, and TCRdb holds only the in-frame ones, with some missing. The table has tens of thousands of clones, less than 95% seen once. Time point denoted: peripheral blood 6 weeks after treatment start. Sequencing used PBMCs, obtained around atezolizumab (anti-PD-L1) treatment. Every receptor here comes from a man in his 70s with urothelial cancer.

In this sample, this clone turned up a few times. V gene TRBV5-4 combines with J gene TRBJ2-7, with TRBD1 identical over 7 bases. V lost 7 bases, J lost 5 bases, and 9 bases stayed unmatched. From germline, CDR1 is SGHNT and CDR2 YYREEE (reference sequence). The CDR3 totals 13 residues. The DNA for the CDR3 is TGTGCCAGCTGCGTACAGGGGAAACACGAGCAGTACTTC. This codes for CASCVQGKHEQYF. Based on the CDR3 plus reference TRBV5-4 and TRBJ2-7, the full variable domain is ETGVTQSPTHLIKTRGQQVTLRCSSQSGHNTVSWYQQALGQGPQFIFQYYREEENGRGNFPPRFSGLQFPNYSSELNVNALELDDSALYLCASCVQGKHEQYFGPGTRLTVT.

The rearrangement joins TRBV28 to TRBJ2-2, with D hard to call. Germline V gene sequence: CDR1 MDHEN, CDR2 SYDVKM. Trimming removed 9 bases from V and 6 bases from J, with 14 bases in between. The CDR3 is 13 amino acids. The CDR3 DNA follows: TGTGCCAGTTCCGACATTTCGGCCGGGGAGCTGTTTTTT. Residues: CASSDISAGELFF.

This clone occurred a few times. The chain links TRBV2 to TRBJ2-5, with D maybe TRBD2 (5 bases). There are 12 residues in the CDR3. V gave up 8 bases and J gave up 4 bases, with 11 bases separating them. Germline V lookup: CDR1 SNHLY, CDR2 FYNNEI. CDR3 nucleotide sequence: TGTGCCAGCCGGCTCGCGGGAGAGACCCAGTACTTC. Translation gives CASRLAGETQYF.

This sequence joins TRBV6-1 and TRBJ2-7; 8 bases are shared with TRBD2. Germline CDR1 is MNHNS and CDR2 is SASEGT. Unmatched junction bases numbered 6, after V lost 0 bases and J lost 5 bases. This CDR3 spans 15 amino acids. CDR3 nucleotide sequence: TGTGCCAGCAGTGAAGCTAGCGGGAACTTCAACGAGCAGTACTTC. Translated, it gives CASSEASGNFNEQYF.

This chain uses TRBV5-4 with TRBJ2-2; D perhaps matches TRBD1 (6 bases). The CDR3 contains 14 residues. Germline CDR1 SGHNT, CDR2 YYREEE (reference sequence). Trimming cost V 4 bases and J 3 bases, with 10 bases left between them. The CDR3 reads CASSRRQDTGELFF. As DNA, the CDR3 is TGTGCCAGCAGCCGAAGACAGGACACCGGGGAGCTGTTTTTT.

This clone has a single count. The chain is built from TRBV7-7 and TRBJ2-1; 8 bases fit TRBD2. Germline V gene data show CDR1 as SSHAT and CDR2 as FNYEAQ (reference sequence). The V gene end was trimmed by 3 bases and the J gene end by 3 bases; junction bases not matched to a gene: 7. CDR3 length: 16 residues. CDR3 region: CASSFRTSWNYNEQFF. The CDR3 bases are TGTGCCAGCAGCTTTCGGACTAGCTGGAACTACAATGAGCAGTTCTTC. Full variable domain (remainder filled in from reference TRBV7-7 and TRBJ2-1): GAGVSQSPRYKVTKRGQDVTLRCDPISSHATLYWYQQALGQGPEFLTYFNYEAQPDKSGLPSDRFSAERPEGSISTLTIQRTEQRDSAMYRCASSFRTSWNYNEQFFGPGTRLTVL.